This T cell receptor beta chain appears in the sequencing data of a study of tumor and adjacent non-tumor tissue in lung cancer. V dropped 7 bases and J dropped 0 bases, with 13 bases sitting between them. The CDR3 spans 16 residues. Germline V gene data show CDR1 as MNHEY and CDR2 as SVGEGT. RNA was extracted from bulk tissue without any cell sorting. Distant lung tissue was collected more than 3 cm away from the tumor edge. The library came from three nested PCR rounds adapted from ARM-PCR protocols. TCRdb processed the multiplex PCR reads anew with MiXCR; each CDR3 protein has one entry. The sample records 100,000 or so distinct CDR3 sequences, 65% being singletons. This clonotype has a count of ten or more.

Material: distant non-tumor lung tissue. The genes are TRBV6-2 or TRBV6-3 and TRBJ1-6; no clear D. This receptor was obtained from a young man with non-small cell lung cancer. DNA for the CDR3: TGTGCCAGCACTCCGTACACGGCCTCCTATAATTCACCCCTCCACTTT. Protein: CASTPYTASYNSPLHF.